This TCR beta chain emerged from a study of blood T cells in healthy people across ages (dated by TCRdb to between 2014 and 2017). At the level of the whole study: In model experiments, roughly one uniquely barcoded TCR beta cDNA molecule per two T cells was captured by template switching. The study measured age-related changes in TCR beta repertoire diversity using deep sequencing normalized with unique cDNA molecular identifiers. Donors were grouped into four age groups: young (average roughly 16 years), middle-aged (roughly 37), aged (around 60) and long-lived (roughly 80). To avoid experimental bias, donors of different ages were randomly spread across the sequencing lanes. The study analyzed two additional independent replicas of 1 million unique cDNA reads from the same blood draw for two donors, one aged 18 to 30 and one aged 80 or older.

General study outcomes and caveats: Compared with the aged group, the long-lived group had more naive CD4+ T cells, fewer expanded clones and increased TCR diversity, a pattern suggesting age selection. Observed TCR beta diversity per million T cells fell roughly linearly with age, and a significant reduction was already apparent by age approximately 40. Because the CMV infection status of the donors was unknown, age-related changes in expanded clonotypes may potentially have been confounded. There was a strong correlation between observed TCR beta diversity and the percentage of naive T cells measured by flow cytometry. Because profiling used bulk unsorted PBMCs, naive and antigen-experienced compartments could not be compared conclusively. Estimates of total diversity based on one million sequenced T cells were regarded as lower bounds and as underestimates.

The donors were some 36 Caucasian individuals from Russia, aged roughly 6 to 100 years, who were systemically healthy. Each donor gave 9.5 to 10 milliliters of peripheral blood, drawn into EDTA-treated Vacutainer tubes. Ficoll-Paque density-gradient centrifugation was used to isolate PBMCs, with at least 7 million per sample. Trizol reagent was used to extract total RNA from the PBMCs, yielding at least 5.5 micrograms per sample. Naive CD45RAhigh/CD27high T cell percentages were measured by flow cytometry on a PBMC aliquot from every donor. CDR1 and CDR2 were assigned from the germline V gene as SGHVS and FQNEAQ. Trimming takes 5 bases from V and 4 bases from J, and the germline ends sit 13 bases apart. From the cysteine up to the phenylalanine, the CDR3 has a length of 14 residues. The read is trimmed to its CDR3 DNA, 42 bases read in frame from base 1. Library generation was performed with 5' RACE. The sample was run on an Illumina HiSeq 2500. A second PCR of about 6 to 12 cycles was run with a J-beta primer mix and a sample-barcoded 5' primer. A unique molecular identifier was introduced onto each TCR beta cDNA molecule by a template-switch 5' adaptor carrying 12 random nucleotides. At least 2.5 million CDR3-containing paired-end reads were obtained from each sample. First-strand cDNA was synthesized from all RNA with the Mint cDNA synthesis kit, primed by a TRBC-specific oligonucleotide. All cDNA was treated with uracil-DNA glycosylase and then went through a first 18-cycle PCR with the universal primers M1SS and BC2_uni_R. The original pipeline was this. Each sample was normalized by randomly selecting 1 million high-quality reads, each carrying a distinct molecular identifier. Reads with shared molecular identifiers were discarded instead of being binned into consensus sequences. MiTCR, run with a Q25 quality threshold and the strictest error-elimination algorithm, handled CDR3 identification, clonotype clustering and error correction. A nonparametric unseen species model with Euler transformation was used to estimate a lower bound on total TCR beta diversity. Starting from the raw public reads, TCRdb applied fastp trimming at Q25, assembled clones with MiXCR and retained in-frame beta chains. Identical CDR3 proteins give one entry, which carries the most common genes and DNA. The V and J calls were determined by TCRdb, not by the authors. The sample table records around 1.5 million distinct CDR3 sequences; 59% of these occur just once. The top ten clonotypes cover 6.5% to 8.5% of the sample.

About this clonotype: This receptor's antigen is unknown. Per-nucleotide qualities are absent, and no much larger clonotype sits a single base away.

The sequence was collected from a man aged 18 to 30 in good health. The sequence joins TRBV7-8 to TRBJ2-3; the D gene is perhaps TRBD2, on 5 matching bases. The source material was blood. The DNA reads TGTGCCAGCAGCCTCCCGGAGAGGGCAGATACGCAGTATTTT. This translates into CASSLPERADTQYF.